This T cell receptor beta chain was identified during a study of cytomegalovirus exposure and HLA in healthy donors. Study-wide results and caveats: Per a prior analysis, the majority of TCR beta V segments were productive roughly 90% or roughly 30% of the time. Across donors, presence/absence analyses took sequencing depth to be roughly uniform.

Nominal health characterized the donors when sampled, though unrecorded immune exposures were likely. This CDR3 contains 16 residues. Trimming cost V 2 bases and J 4 bases; bases outside gene matches: 8. Germline CDR1 reads SGHRS; CDR2 reads YFSETQ. This clone was seen a few times. Its antigen is not identified. Primers included in the PCR were 60 Vbeta and 13 Jbeta primers. Using immunoSEQ multiplex PCR, the repertoire was profiled, and TCRdb retains in-frame clones only, with some absent. The sample lists approximately 170,000 clones; over 60% were seen once. The genes are TRBV5-1 and TRBJ2-5, with TRBD1 identical over 10 bases. Sequenced sample: PBMCs. The clonotype originates from a girl aged 5 to 17 in good health and CMV-seronegative. CDR3 sequence reads: CASSFLAGTGVETQYF. In DNA, the CDR3 is TGCGCCAGCAGCTTCCTTGCCGGGACAGGGGTAGAGACCCAGTACTTC.